The 3 T cell receptor beta chains below come from one sample, sequenced in a study of blood T cell repertoires in COVID-19. Using immunoSEQ multiplex PCR, the repertoire was profiled, and TCRdb retains in-frame clones only, with some absent. The sample lists over 100,000 clones, around 84% occurring once. The sample consisted of peripheral blood. All receptors derive from a man aged 40-50 years with acute or convalescent COVID-19.

This rearrangement joins TRBV7-2 to TRBJ1-1, with TRBD1 matching 10 bases. Germline CDR1 and CDR2: SGHTA and FQGNSA. This CDR3 contains 15 residues. The ends lost 5 bases at V and 9 bases at J; junction bases unmatched: 12. The CDR3 nucleotides read TGTGCCAGCAGCCTTGGGGACAGGGGCCTTCGACAAGCTTTCTTT. Encoded protein: CASSLGDRGLRQAFF.

This chain links TRBV6-5 with TRBJ2-3; D is possibly TRBD1 (5 bases). Germline V gene sequence: CDR1 MNHEY, CDR2 SVGAGI. This CDR3 is built from 14 residues. Trimming removed 2 bases from V and 4 bases from J, with 10 bases in between. The CDR3 here is CASSYGLGADTQYF. The CDR3 DNA sequence: TGTGCCAGCAGTTACGGGCTAGGGGCAGATACGCAGTATTTT.

This clone was seen only a few times. The V and J genes are TRBV27 and TRBJ1-5; 8 nucleotides line up with TRBD1. Per the germline V gene, CDR1 is MNHEY and CDR2 is SMNVEV (reference sequence). The CDR3 contains 14 residues. J was trimmed by 6 bases and V by 5 bases; bases with no gene match: 6. The CDR3, as DNA: TGTGCCAGCAGTGGTGGACAGGGAGGTCAGCCCCAGCATTTT. Translation gives CASSGGQGGQPQHF.